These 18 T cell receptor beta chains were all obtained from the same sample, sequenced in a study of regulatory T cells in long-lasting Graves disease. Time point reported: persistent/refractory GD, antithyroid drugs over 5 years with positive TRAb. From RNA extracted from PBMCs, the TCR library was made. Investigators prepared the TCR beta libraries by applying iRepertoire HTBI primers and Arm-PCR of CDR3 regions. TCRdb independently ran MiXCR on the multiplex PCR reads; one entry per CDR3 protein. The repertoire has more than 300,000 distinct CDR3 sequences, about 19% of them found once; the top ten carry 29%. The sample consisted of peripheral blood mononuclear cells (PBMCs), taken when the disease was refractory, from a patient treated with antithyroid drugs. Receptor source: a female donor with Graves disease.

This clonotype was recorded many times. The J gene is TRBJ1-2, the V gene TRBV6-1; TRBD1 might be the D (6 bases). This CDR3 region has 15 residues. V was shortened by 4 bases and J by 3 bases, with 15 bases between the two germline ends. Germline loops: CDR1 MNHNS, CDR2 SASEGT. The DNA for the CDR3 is TGTGCCAGCAGTGCCCCCGGGGGCGGAGACTATGGCTACACCTTC. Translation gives CASSAPGGGDYGYTF.

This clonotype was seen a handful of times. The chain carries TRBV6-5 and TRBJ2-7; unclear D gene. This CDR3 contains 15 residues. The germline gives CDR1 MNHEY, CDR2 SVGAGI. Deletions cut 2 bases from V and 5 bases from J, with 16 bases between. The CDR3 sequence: CASSYVRERRDEQYF. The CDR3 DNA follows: TGTGCCAGCAGTTACGTGCGAGAGAGACGCGACGAGCAGTACTTC.

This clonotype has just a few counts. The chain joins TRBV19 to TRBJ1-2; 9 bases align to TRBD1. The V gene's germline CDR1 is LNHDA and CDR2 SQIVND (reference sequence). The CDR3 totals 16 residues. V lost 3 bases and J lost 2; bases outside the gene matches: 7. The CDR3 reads CASSIRGTGHNYGYTF. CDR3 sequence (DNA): TGTGCCAGTAGTATCAGGGGGACAGGGCACAACTATGGCTACACCTTC.

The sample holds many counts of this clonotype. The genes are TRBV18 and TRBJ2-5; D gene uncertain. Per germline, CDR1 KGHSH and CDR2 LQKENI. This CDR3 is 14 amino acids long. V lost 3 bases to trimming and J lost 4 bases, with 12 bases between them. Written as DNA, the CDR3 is TGTGCCAGCTCACCTGGAGAACAGACAGAGACCCAGTACTTC. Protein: CASSPGEQTETQYF.

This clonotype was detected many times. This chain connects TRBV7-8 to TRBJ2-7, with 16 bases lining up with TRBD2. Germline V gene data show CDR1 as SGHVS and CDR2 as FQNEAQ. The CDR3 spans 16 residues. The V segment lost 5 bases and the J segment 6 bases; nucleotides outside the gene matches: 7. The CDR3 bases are TGTGCCAGCAGCCCGGGGACTAGCGGGAGGGTTACCGAGCAGTACTTC. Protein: CASSPGTSGRVTEQYF.

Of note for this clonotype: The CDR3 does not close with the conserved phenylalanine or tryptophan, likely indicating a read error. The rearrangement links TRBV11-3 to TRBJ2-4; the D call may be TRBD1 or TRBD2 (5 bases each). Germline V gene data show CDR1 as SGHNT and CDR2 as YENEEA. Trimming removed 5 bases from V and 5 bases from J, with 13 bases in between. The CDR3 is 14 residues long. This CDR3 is CASSPPGRENIQYL. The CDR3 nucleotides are TGTGCCAGCAGCCCTCCGGGACGGGAAAACATTCAGTACCTC.

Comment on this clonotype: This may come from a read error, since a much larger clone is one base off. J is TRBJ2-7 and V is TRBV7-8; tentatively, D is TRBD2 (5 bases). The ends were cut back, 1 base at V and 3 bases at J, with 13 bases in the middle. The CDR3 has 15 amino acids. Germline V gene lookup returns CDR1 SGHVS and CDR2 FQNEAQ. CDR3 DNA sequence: TGTGCCAGCAGCTTAGGGACTCCTCGGCTCTACGAGCAGTACTTC. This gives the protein CASSLGTPRLYEQYF.

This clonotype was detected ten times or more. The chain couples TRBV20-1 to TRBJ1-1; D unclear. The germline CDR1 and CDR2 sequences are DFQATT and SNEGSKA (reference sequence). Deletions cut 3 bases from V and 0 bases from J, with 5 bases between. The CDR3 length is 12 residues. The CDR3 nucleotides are TGCAGTGCTAGCCCGATGAACACTGAAGCTTTCTTT. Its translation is CSASPMNTEAFF.

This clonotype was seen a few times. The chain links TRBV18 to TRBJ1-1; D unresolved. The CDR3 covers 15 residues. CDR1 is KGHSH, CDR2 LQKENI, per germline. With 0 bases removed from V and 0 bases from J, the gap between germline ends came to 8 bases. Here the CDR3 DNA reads TGTGCCAGCTCACCACCGACATTGATGAACACTGAAGCTTTCTTT. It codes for CASSPPTLMNTEAFF.

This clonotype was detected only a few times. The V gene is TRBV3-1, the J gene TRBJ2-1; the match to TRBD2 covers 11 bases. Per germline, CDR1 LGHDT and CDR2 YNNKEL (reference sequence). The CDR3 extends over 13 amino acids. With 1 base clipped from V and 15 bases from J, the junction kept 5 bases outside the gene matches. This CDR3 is CASSQGLAGGLFF. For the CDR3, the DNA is TGTGCCAGCAGCCAAGGGCTAGCGGGGGGATTGTTCTTC.

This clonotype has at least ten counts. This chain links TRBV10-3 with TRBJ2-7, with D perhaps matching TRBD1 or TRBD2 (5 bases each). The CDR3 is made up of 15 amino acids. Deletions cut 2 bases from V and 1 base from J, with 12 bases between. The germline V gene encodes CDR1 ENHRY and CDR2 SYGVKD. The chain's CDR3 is CAISEPGRASYEQYF. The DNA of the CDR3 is TGTGCCATCAGTGAGCCGGGACGAGCGTCCTACGAGCAGTACTTC.

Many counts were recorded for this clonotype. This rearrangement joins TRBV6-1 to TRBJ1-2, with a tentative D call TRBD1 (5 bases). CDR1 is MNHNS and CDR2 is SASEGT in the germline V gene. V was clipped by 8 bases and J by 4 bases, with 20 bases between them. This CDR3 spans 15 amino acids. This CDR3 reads CASYAGGIRGYGYTF. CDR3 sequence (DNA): TGTGCCAGCTACGCGGGGGGGATTCGGGGCTATGGCTACACCTTC.

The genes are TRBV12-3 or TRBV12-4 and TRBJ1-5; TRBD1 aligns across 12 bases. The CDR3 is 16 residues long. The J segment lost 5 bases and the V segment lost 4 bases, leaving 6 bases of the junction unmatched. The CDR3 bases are TGTGCCAGCAGTTCCCGCGGGACAGGGGGCCATCAGCCCCAGCATTTT. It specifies CASSSRGTGGHQPQHF.

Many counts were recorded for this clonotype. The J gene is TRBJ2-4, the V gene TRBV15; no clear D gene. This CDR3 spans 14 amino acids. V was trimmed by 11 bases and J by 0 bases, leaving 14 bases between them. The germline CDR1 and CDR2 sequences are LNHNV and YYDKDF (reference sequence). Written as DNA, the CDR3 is TGTGCCTCCGCCTCTGCCCTAGCCAAAAACATTCAGTACTTC. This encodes CASASALAKNIQYF.

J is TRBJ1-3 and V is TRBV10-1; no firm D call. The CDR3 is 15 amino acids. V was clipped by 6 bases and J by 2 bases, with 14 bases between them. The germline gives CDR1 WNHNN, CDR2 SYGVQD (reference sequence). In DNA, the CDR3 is TGCGCCAGCAGAAAGCCTTCGACGGCTGGAAACACCATATATTTT. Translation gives CASRKPSTAGNTIYF.

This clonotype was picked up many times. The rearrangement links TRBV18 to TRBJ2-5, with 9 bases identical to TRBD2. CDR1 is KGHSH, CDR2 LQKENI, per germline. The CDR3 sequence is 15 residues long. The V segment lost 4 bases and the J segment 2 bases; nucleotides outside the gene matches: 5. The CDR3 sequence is CASSRNAGGQETQYF. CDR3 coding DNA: TGTGCCAGCTCACGCAACGCGGGAGGGCAAGAGACCCAGTACTTC. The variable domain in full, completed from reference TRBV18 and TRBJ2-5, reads NAGVMQNPRHLVRRRGQEARLRCSPMKGHSHVYWYRQLPEEGLKFMVYLQKENIIDESGMPKERFSAEFPKEGPSILRIQQVVRGDSAAYFCASSRNAGGQETQYFGPGTRLLVL.

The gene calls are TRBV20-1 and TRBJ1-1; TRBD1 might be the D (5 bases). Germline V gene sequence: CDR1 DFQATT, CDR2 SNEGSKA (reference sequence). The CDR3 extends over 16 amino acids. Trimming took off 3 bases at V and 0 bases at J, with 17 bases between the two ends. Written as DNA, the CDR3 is TGCAGTGCTAGGAGTGGGGCAGAACTTTTGAACACTGAAGCTTTCTTT. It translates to CSARSGAELLNTEAFF.

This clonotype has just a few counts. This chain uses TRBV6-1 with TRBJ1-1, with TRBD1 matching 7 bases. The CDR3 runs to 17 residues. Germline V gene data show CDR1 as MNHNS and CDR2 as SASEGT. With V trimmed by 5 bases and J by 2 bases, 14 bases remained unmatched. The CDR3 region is CASSQYFSGQPNTEAFF. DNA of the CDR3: TGTGCCAGCAGTCAGTATTTTTCGGGACAGCCTAACACTGAAGCTTTCTTT.